The 22 T cell receptor beta chains reported below all come from one sample, sequenced in a study of CD8 T cells in ankylosing spondylitis. MiXCR was run by TCRdb on the 5' RACE reads, yielding one entry per CDR3 protein. The sample has about 130,000 distinct CDR3 sequences; more than 6.5% are singletons. The sample was blood, either unsorted or a sorted T cell fraction (not recorded which). The receptors stem from a male donor with ankylosing spondylitis or in good health (not recorded which).

This clonotype has ten or more counts. The genes are TRBV29-1 and TRBJ1-1, with D perhaps matching TRBD1 (5 bases). The germline V gene has CDR1 SQVTM and CDR2 ANQGSEA. Trimming removed 5 bases from V and 5 bases from J, with 15 bases in between. The length of the CDR3 is 13 residues. CDR3 in DNA: TGCAGCGTTCTGAGGGGATTGGAAACTGAAGCTTTCTTT. This sequence encodes CSVLRGLETEAFF.

This clonotype appeared many times. The V call is TRBV7-8, the J call TRBJ2-7; D remains ambiguous. The CDR3 runs 12 residues. Looked up from germline, CDR1 is SGHVS and CDR2 is FQNEAQ. Trimming shortened V by 1 base and J by 6 bases, and 7 bases separated the two germline ends. This CDR3 is CASSLGSPEQYF. The DNA of the CDR3 is TGTGCCAGCAGCTTAGGTTCCCCCGAGCAGTACTTC.

This clonotype was counted many times. Here the CDR3 DNA reads TGTGCCAGCAGCGCCATTGACGTATCGAACACCGGGGAGCTGTTTTTT. Its translation: CASSAIDVSNTGELFF. This chain connects TRBV7-8 to TRBJ2-2, with D unresolved. The V end lost 5 bases, the J end lost 0 bases, and 13 bases lay between the germline ends. In germline, CDR1 is SGHVS, CDR2 FQNEAQ. This CDR3 has 16 residues.

This clonotype appeared many times. The chain combines TRBV3-1 with TRBJ2-6; no clear D gene. Germline values: CDR1 LGHDT, CDR2 YNNKEL (reference sequence). This CDR3 region has 15 residues. V was trimmed by 0 bases and J by 0 bases, leaving 3 bases between them. CDR3 region: CASSQEGSGANVLTF. The CDR3 DNA is TGTGCCAGCAGCCAAGAAGGCTCTGGGGCCAACGTCCTGACTTTC. The variable domain in full, completed from reference TRBV3-1 and TRBJ2-6, reads DTAVSQTPKYLVTQMGNDKSIKCEQNLGHDTMYWYKQDSKKFLKIMFSYNNKELIINETVPNRFSPKSPDKAHLNLHINSLELGDSAVYFCASSQEGSGANVLTFGAGSRLTVL.

This clonotype appeared many times. V is TRBV20-1 and J is TRBJ1-4; D is unresolved. This CDR3 has 14 residues. Germline CDR1 reads DFQATT; CDR2 reads SNEGSKA (reference sequence). V was pared by 6 bases and J by 7 bases, with 18 bases between. CDR3 region: CSAPISGRTEKLFF. The CDR3 DNA reads TGCAGTGCCCCAATTTCTGGACGGACTGAAAAACTGTTTTTT.

In this sample, this clonotype turned up once. This chain connects TRBV12-5 to TRBJ1-1; D ambiguous. Germline V gene data show CDR1 as LGHNT and CDR2 as FRNRAP. CDR3 size: 15 residues. V lost 0 bases and J lost 0, with 8 bases in between. CDR3 region: CASGLVVSMNTEAFF. The CDR3 DNA is TGTGCTAGTGGTTTGGTAGTCAGCATGAACACTGAAGCTTTCTTT.

Ten or more counts support this clonotype. CDR3 nucleotides: TGTGCCTGGTCGGATCGAAGCAATCAGCCCCAGCATTTT. Its translation: CAWSDRSNQPQHF. The chain recombines TRBV30 with TRBJ1-5; D remains unclear. The CDR3 spans 13 residues. Germline V gives CDR1 GTSNPN, CDR2 SVGIG (reference sequence). V was clipped by 5 bases and J by 1 base, with 9 bases between them.

This clonotype showed up just a few times. The chain recombines TRBV20-1 with TRBJ1-1; maybe TRBD1 (5 bases). CDR3 length: 15 amino acids. Germline V gene lookup returns CDR1 DFQATT and CDR2 SNEGSKA (reference sequence). Trimming removed 3 bases at V and 3 bases at J, with 17 bases between. This chain's CDR3 is CSASDGWGIYTEAFF. For the CDR3, the DNA is TGCAGTGCTAGTGACGGGTGGGGGATATACACTGAAGCTTTCTTT.

This clonotype was seen ten or more times. The rearrangement uses TRBV29-1 and TRBJ1-3; no clear D gene. The CDR3 contains 14 residues. Trimming pared 4 bases from V and 0 bases from J, leaving 10 bases between. CDR1 SQVTM and CDR2 ANQGSEA come from the germline V gene. The CDR3 region is CSVVEASSGNTIYF. CDR3 DNA sequence: TGCAGCGTTGTGGAGGCGAGCTCTGGAAACACCATATATTTT.

There are many counts of this clonotype. The chain employs TRBV6-1 and TRBJ1-5; D is unclear. CDR1 and CDR2 (germline): MNHNS, SASEGT. The CDR3 is 16 residues long. Trimming removed 1 base from V and 4 bases from J, with 14 bases in between. The CDR3 is CASSEVLGIRNQPQHF. For the CDR3, the DNA is TGTGCCAGCAGTGAAGTACTGGGGATACGGAATCAGCCCCAGCATTTT.

This clonotype was seen at least ten times. The DNA of the CDR3 is TGCAGTGCTAGCGGGAAGAGGGTTGATTCGCAGTTCTTC. Protein product: CSASGKRVDSQFF. The V and J genes are TRBV20-1 and TRBJ2-1, with D perhaps TRBD2 (5 bases). V dropped 3 bases and J dropped 12 bases, with 18 bases sitting between them. The CDR3 consists of 13 residues. Germline values: CDR1 DFQATT, CDR2 SNEGSKA (reference sequence).

This rearrangement joins TRBV18 to TRBJ2-1; D could derive from TRBD1 or TRBD2 (5 bases each). The CDR3 is 18 amino acids. Trimming took off 2 bases at V and 4 bases at J, with 21 bases between the two ends. Germline loops: CDR1 KGHSH, CDR2 LQKENI. CDR3 in DNA: TGTGCCAGCTCACCAAATGCGGCCGGGGCGATAAATTACAATGAGCAGTTCTTC. Protein sequence: CASSPNAAGAINYNEQFF.

This clonotype was seen ten or more times. The chain recombines TRBV5-1 with TRBJ1-3; D possibly corresponds to TRBD1 (5 bases). The ends were cut back, 4 bases at V and 1 base at J, with 12 bases in the middle. This CDR3 comprises 15 residues. Per germline, CDR1 SGHRS and CDR2 YFSETQ. CDR3 amino acids: CASSAYQGSGNTIYF. The CDR3 bases are TGCGCCAGCAGCGCGTACCAGGGTTCTGGAAACACCATATATTTT.

In its sample, this clonotype was seen many times. The chain couples TRBV15 to TRBJ1-1; D perhaps matches TRBD1 (6 bases). From germline, CDR1 is LNHNV and CDR2 YYDKDF (reference sequence). This CDR3 contains 15 residues. The V end lost 8 bases, the J end lost 0 bases, and 16 bases lay between the germline ends. CDR3 region: CATATRTDMNTEAFF. The CDR3 region has the DNA TGTGCCACCGCAACCCGGACAGACATGAACACTGAAGCTTTCTTT.

At least ten counts were recorded for this clonotype. The J gene is TRBJ2-1, the V gene TRBV5-4, with 7 positions matching TRBD1. Germline CDR1 and CDR2: SGHNT and YYREEE (reference sequence). The CDR3 runs to 15 residues. V lost 4 bases, J lost 5 bases, and 9 bases stayed unmatched. CDR3 coding DNA: TGTGCCAGCAGCCCTGGGACAGCCAAAAACAATGAGCAGTTCTTC. Translating it yields CASSPGTAKNNEQFF. The full variable domain, in which reference TRBV5-4 and TRBJ2-1 provide the parts outside the CDR3, is ETGVTQSPTHLIKTRGQQVTLRCSSQSGHNTVSWYQQALGQGPQFIFQYYREEENGRGNFPPRFSGLQFPNYSSELNVNALELDDSALYLCASSPGTAKNNEQFFGPGTRLTVL.

This clonotype has ten or more counts. The rearrangement joins TRBV29-1 to TRBJ2-6; D may be TRBD1 or TRBD2 (5 bases each). The V gene lost 5 bases and the J gene lost 0 bases, with 11 bases spanning the gap. The V gene's germline CDR1 is SQVTM and CDR2 ANQGSEA. The length of the CDR3 is 15 residues. DNA for the CDR3: TGCAGCGTTCTCCAGGGACGCTCTGGGGCCAACGTCCTGACTTTC. Translating gives CSVLQGRSGANVLTF.

This clonotype appeared many times. J is TRBJ1-1 and V is TRBV5-1; D is undetermined. Germline assignment: CDR1 SGHRS and CDR2 YFSETQ. The CDR3 extends over 14 amino acids. V was trimmed by 1 base and J by 1 base, leaving 8 bases between them. The CDR3 DNA sequence: TGCGCCAGCAGCTTGAGTGGCGGGAACACTGAAGCTTTCTTT. This translates into CASSLSGGNTEAFF. The full variable domain, with the rest looked up from reference TRBV5-1 and TRBJ1-1, is KAGVTQTPRYLIKTRGQQVTLSCSPISGHRSVSWYQQTPGQGLQFLFEYFSETQRNKGNFPGRFSGRQFSNSRSEMNVSTLELGDSALYLCASSLSGGNTEAFFGQGTRLTVV.

This clonotype was recorded many times. This sequence joins TRBV7-8 and TRBJ2-5, with D perhaps being TRBD1 or TRBD2 (5 bases each). CDR1 and CDR2 (germline): SGHVS, FQNEAQ. The CDR3 is 12 amino acids. The V end lost 3 bases, the J end lost 5 bases, and 7 bases lay between the germline ends. The DNA for the CDR3 is TGTGCCAGCAGCTTCAGGGAGGAGACCCAGTACTTC. This sequence encodes CASSFREETQYF.

This clonotype was observed at least ten times. V is TRBV5-4 and J is TRBJ2-4; 8 positions agree with TRBD2. The CDR3 extends over 23 amino acids. Trimming took 0 bases from V and 0 from J; bases not matched to a gene: 23. Germline V gene sequence: CDR1 SGHNT, CDR2 YYREEE (reference sequence). The CDR3 reads CASSLALSQRGSGNEGAKNIQYF. The CDR3 DNA is TGTGCCAGCAGCTTGGCCCTCTCTCAAAGGGGTAGCGGGAATGAGGGAGCCAAAAACATTCAGTACTTC.

This clonotype was found many times. This chain joins TRBV12-3 or TRBV12-4 and TRBJ2-7; D uncertain. The CDR3 is 16 amino acids. V dropped 5 bases and J dropped 2 bases, with 19 bases sitting between them. This CDR3 is CASSPTLEVTPYEQYF. The CDR3 nucleotides are TGTGCCAGCAGTCCAACATTAGAAGTAACCCCCTACGAGCAGTACTTC.

The genes are TRBV27 and TRBJ2-5; the match to TRBD2 covers 7 bases. This CDR3 region has 13 residues. V was pared by 2 bases and J by 5 bases, with 2 bases of the junction left unmatched. Germline CDR1 is MNHEY and CDR2 is SMNVEV (reference sequence). The CDR3 region has the DNA TGTGCCAGCAGTTTACCCGGGGGGGAGACCCAGTACTTC. Its protein is CASSLPGGETQYF.

This clonotype was detected many times. The chain carries TRBV27 and TRBJ1-1; no clear D gene. The CDR3 consists of 16 residues. From germline, CDR1 is MNHEY and CDR2 SMNVEV (reference sequence). V gave up 4 bases and J gave up 3 bases, with 18 bases separating them. The CDR3 protein is CASSSTRSWVDTEAFF. The CDR3 DNA sequence: TGTGCCAGCAGTTCCACACGGTCTTGGGTGGACACTGAAGCTTTCTTT.